This T cell receptor (beta chain) was identified in a study of cytomegalovirus exposure and HLA in healthy donors. Whole-study results and caveats: Most of the TCR beta V segments (in an earlier analysis) were productive either about 87% or about 30% of the time.

13 Jbeta primers and 60 Vbeta primers were used for the PCR. Produced via immunoSEQ multiplex PCR; TCRdb's table is partial and in-frame only. The table lists 200,000 or so clones, over 60% of them singletons. The CDR3 is 14 residues long. Looked up from germline, CDR1 is SGHNT and CDR2 is YENEEA. V lost 2 bases, J lost 9 bases, and 6 bases stayed unmatched. Concerning this clone itself: Its target is unknown.

Material for sequencing was PBMCs. This TCR was sampled from a man aged 18 to 35 in good health and CMV-seronegative. The V call is TRBV11-3, the J call TRBJ2-1, with 8 nucleotides matching TRBD2. CDR3 residues: CASSLSGRGVEQFF. CDR3 nucleotide sequence: TGTGCCAGCAGCTTAAGCGGGAGAGGTGTTGAGCAGTTCTTC.